This is a list of T cell receptor beta chains from one sample in a study of cytomegalovirus exposure and HLA in healthy donors. Here immunoSEQ multiplex PCR was the method, and the copy in TCRdb shows in-frame clones only, minus some. The data show 75,000 to 95,000 clones, with over 60% seen just once and 3.5% to 5.5% held by the top ten. The specimen sequenced was PBMCs. These receptor sequences come from a woman aged 40 to 55 in good health and CMV-seropositive. CDR3s include the opening cysteine and the closing phenylalanine or tryptophan. D genes are given only for firm matches. Clone size is stated in some rows and not others, as once, few, many or a class when expanded.

TRBV2	-	TRBJ1-4	-	TGTGCCAGCGCCATCGGTTCTAATGAAAAACTGTTTTTT	CASAIGSNEKLFF
TRBV5-1	few	TRBJ2-7	TRBD2	TGCGCCAGCAGCCCTGGCGGGGGAGGGTCCTACGAGCAGTACTTC	CASSPGGGGSYEQYF
TRBV30	-	TRBJ2-7	TRBD1	TGTGCCTGGATAGGGACAGGGGAGGGCCGGATTATATTCTACGAGCAGTACTTC	CAWIGTGEGRIIFYEQYF
TRBV2	-	TRBJ2-7	-	TGTGCCAGCAGCCCAACGGTGGGGCCCTCGAACGAGCAGTACTTC	CASSPTVGPSNEQYF
TRBV5-5	-	TRBJ1-2	-	TGTGCCAGCAGCTTGGAGGGAGCGAGTGGCTACACCTTC	CASSLEGASGYTF
TRBV19	-	TRBJ2-7	-	TGTGCCAGTAGTCCCAGAGGAGGGGAACAATATCACGAGCAGTACTTC	CASSPRGGEQYHEQYF
TRBV13	-	TRBJ2-7	TRBD2	TGTGCCAGCAGCTTAGCCCCTTGGACTAGCGGGAGCTACGAGCAGTACTTC	CASSLAPWTSGSYEQYF
TRBV7-2	-	TRBJ2-3	TRBD2	TGTGCCAGCAGCTCCTTGACTAGCGACACAGATACGCAGTATTTT	CASSSLTSDTDTQYF
TRBV5-4	-	TRBJ2-2	TRBD2	TGTGCCAGCAGCCCCATTTCGACTAGCGATACCGGGGAGCTGTTTTTT	CASSPISTSDTGELFF
TRBV6-6	-	TRBJ2-3	-	TGTGCCAGCTTTGTGGAGGGTAAGGGGACAGATACGCAGTATTTT	CASFVEGKGTDTQYF
TRBV10-1	-	TRBJ1-6	TRBD1	TGCGCCAGCAGTGAGGGACAGGGCGACAATTCACCCCTCCACTTT	CASSEGQGDNSPLHF
TRBV10-1	-	TRBJ1-2	-	TGCGCCAGCAGTGGACCAGCCGGGGGCTACACCTTC	CASSGPAGGYTF
TRBV14	-	TRBJ2-2	-	TGTGCCAGCAGCCAAGTTTCAGGGGAGCTGTTTTTT	CASSQVSGELFF
TRBV5-1	once	TRBJ1-4	TRBD1	TGCGCCAGCAGCCCGGGACAGGGAGATGAAAAACTGTTTTTT	CASSPGQGDEKLFF
TRBV6-4	-	TRBJ2-7	TRBD1	TGTGCCAGCACCCACGTTAGTTTCCAGGGACAGGGGGCCTACGAGCAGTACTTC	CASTHVSFQGQGAYEQYF
TRBV5-1	-	TRBJ1-5	TRBD1	TGCGCCAGCAGCTTAGGGACAGAACGTCAGCCCCAGCATTTT	CASSLGTERQPQHF
TRBV28	-	TRBJ2-7	TRBD2	TGTGCCAGCAGTTCGGGACTAGCGTGGGAGCAGTACTTC	CASSSGLAWEQYF
TRBV11-3	-	TRBJ2-7	-	TGTGCCAGCAGCTTGGGCATTCCCTACTCTTACGAGCAGTACTTC	CASSLGIPYSYEQYF
TRBV2	-	TRBJ2-7	-	TGTGCCAGCAGTGAACCGGTCACCTACGAGCAGTACTTC	CASSEPVTYEQYF
TRBV7-2	-	TRBJ2-1	TRBD2	TGTGCCAGCAGCATGCTAGCGGGAGTTGACAATGAGCAGTTCTTC	CASSMLAGVDNEQFF
TRBV25-1	-	TRBJ2-1	TRBD1	TGTGCCAGCACAAGACAGGGGGTCGGTATCGATGAGCAGTTCTTC	CASTRQGVGIDEQFF
TRBV11-3	-	TRBJ1-4	-	TGTGCCAGCAGCTTATCCCGGAGGGAAAAACTGTTTTTT	CASSLSRREKLFF
TRBV5-1	-	TRBJ2-3	-	TGCGCCAGCGGGTCCCCGGGGGACGGGGATACGCAGTATTTT	CASGSPGDGDTQYF
TRBV7-9	-	TRBJ1-1	-	TGTGCCAGCAGCTTAGCTGGGACATCTGAAGCTTTCTTT	CASSLAGTSEAFF
TRBV27	few	TRBJ1-1	-	TGTGCCAGCAGGGACCGGGGCACTGAAGCTTTCTTT	CASRDRGTEAFF
TRBV12-5	few	TRBJ2-3	-	TGTGCTAGTGGACGGAGTTCGGAGGGCACAGATACGCAGTATTTT	CASGRSSEGTDTQYF